This T cell receptor beta chain was retrieved from a study of identical twins. Whole-study findings and limits: Findings came from cross-sectional statistics, without long-term follow-up of donors. Abundant beta clonotypes from cord blood had fewer insertions, unlike memory repertoires, which showed none.

TCRdb used MiXCR to reprocess the 5' RACE reads, holding one entry per CDR3 protein. The data hold hundreds of thousands of distinct CDR3 sequences, with approximately 6.1% observed a single time. This clonotype occurred a few times. The antigen remains unidentified. This clonotype originated in a man aged 18-30 years in good health. Sequenced material: naive T cells sorted from blood.

The CDR3 bases are TGTGCCAGCAGCTTAGAGAGTGCTCCGGAGACCCAGTACTTC. It yields the protein CASSLESAPETQYF. The J gene is TRBJ2-5, the V gene TRBV7-9; D unresolved. This CDR3 has 14 residues. Germline loops: CDR1 SEHNR, CDR2 FQNEAQ (reference sequence). Trimming pared 1 base from V and 5 bases from J, leaving 11 bases between.